The sequence of this T cell receptor (beta chain) was determined in a study of patients and donors after allogeneic stem cell transplantation. CDR3 size: 14 residues. V shed 5 bases, J shed 4 bases, and the junction held 5 bases outside the gene matches. CDR1 is MDHEN, CDR2 SYDVKM, per germline. MiXCR, applied by TCRdb to the RT-PCR reads, yields one record per CDR3 protein. The table includes roughly 140,000 distinct CDR3 sequences, over 35% detected once. This TCR was recovered from a human donor who was either an allogeneic HSCT recipient or a stem cell or donor lymphocyte infusion donor (not recorded which). It is not recorded whose cells these are; they may come from a transplant donor. The sequenced sample consisted of blood, either unsorted or a sorted T cell fraction (not recorded which). The chain is built from TRBV28 and TRBJ2-5; 9 positions match TRBD1. CDR3: CASSATGGVETQYF. The CDR3 nucleotides are TGTGCCAGCAGTGCCACAGGGGGCGTAGAGACCCAGTACTTC.